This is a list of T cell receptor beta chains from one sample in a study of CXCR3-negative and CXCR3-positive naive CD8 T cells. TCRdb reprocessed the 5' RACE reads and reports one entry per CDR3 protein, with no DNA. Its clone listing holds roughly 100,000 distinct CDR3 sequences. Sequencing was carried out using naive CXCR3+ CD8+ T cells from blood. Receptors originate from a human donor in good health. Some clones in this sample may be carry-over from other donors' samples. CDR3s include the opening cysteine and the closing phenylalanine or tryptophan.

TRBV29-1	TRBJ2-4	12	CSVSSGENIQYF
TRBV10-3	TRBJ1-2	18	CAISELYTTGQNNYGYTF
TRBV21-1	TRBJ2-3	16	CASKRQISYGTDTQYF
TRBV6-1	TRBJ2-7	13	CASRDRGFYEQYF
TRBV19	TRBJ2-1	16	CASSIGAGGSYNEQFF
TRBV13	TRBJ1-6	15	CASSPDRGYNSPLHF
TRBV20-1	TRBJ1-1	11	CSARMNTEAFF
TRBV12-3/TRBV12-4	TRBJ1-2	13	CASNRDRVYGYTF
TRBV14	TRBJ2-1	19	CASSPANPLAEGDVDEQFF
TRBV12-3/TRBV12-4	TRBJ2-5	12	CASSRGLEAQYF
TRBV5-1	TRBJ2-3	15	CASTNSLLYADTQYF
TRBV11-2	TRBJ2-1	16	CASSQTSGGLYNEQFF
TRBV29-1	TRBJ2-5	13	CSVAGDREETQYF
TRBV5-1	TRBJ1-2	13	CASSLADNYGYTF
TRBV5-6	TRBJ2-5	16	CASSLEAASGSKTQYF
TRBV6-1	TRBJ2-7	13	CASSEGWGHEQYF
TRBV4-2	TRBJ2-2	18	CASSQERSGGTNTGELFF
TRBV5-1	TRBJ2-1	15	CASSLTSGSLNEQFF
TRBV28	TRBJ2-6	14	CASSFYSGANVLTF
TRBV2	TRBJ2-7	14	CASIPSSGHNEQYF
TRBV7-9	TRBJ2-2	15	CASSLVRSSTGELFF
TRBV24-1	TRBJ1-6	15	CATSDRTEPHSPLHF
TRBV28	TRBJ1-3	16	CASSLGWGYSGNTIYF
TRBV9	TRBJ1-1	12	CASGDRNTEAFF
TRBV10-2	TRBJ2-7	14	CASSESGTAYEQYF
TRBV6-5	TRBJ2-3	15	CVSSYSIASTDTQYF